This T cell receptor beta chain was documented in a study of T-cell memory formation after mild COVID-19. General observations from the study: Prior to infection, memory already included some responding clones, suggesting cross-reactive memory joined.

The V gene end was trimmed by 2 bases and the J gene end by 6 bases; junction bases not matched to a gene: 7. CDR1 and CDR2 (germline): SGHTA, FQGTGA. CDR3 length equals 15 residues. TCR alpha and TCR beta cDNA libraries carrying sample barcodes and UMIs came from 5'RACE with constant-segment primers. MiXCR was run by TCRdb on the 5' RACE reads, yielding one entry per CDR3 protein. This sample has 92,000 or so distinct CDR3 sequences, with over 12% found just once. This clonotype was detected a few times. Antigen: not known. The source of this sequence is a man in his late teens or twenties who had mild COVID-19 (a few samples of this study predate the infection). Cell type and time point are not known. This chain links TRBV7-3 with TRBJ2-1; 7 nucleotides match TRBD1. Input material: PBMCs or a T cell subset sorted from them (not recorded which). The CDR3 DNA is TGTGCCAGCAGCTTAGGGCAGGGGGTTCCCAATGAGCAGTTCTTC. Protein product: CASSLGQGVPNEQFF. The variable domain in full, with the rest retrieved from reference TRBV7-3 and TRBJ2-1, is GAGVSQTPSNKVTEKGKYVELRCDPISGHTALYWYRQSLGQGPEFLIYFQGTGAADDSGLPNDRFFAVRPEGSVSTLKIQRTERGDSAVYLCASSLGQGVPNEQFFGPGTRLTVL.